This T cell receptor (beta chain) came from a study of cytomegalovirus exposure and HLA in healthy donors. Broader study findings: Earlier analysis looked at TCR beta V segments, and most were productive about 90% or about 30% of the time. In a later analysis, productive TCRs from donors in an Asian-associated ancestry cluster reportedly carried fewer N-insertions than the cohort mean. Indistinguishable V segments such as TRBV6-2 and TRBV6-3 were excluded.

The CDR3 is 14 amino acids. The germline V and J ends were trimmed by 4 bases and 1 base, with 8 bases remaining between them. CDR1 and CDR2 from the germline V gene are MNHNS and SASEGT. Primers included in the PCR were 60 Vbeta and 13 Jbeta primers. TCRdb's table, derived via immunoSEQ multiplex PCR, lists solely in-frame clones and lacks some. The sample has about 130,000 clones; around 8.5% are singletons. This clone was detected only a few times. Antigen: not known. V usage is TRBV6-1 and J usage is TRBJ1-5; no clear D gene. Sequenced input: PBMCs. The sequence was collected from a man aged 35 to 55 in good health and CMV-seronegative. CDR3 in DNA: TGTGCCAGCAGTGTACAGAGCAGCAATCAGCCCCAGCATTTT. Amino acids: CASSVQSSNQPQHF.